The source of this TCR beta chain is a study of siplizumab effects on memory and regulatory T cells. Regarding the study as a whole: Confirmation that proliferating Tregs from siplizumab cultures had suppressive function was not obtained. Both greater diversity than memory cells and a major contribution to the alloresponse seemed to characterize naive T cells. Unstimulated subsets captured only a minor fraction of alloreactive clones.

Generated by immunoSEQ multiplex PCR, the TCRdb table keeps only in-frame clones and is missing some. Of 60,000 to 65,000 clones listed, around 80% were seen once; the top ten hold 0.4% to 0.45%. Turning to this clone: Its antigen is not known.

This CDR3 is 16 amino acids long. V shed 5 bases, J shed 1 base, and the junction held 6 bases outside the gene matches. The germline V gene has CDR1 SEHNR and CDR2 FQNEAQ (reference sequence). This receptor was obtained from a human donor in good health. Material: memory CD4+ T cells sorted from blood. V usage is TRBV7-9 and J usage is TRBJ2-3; the match to TRBD2 covers 10 bases. The CDR3 coding sequence is TGTGCCAGCAGCACCCGGACTAGCGGCCGCACAGATACGCAGTATTTT. Residues: CASSTRTSGRTDTQYF.